Presented here are 8 T cell receptor beta chains from one specimen sequenced in a study of CD8+CD57+ T cells in acquired aplastic anemia. Researchers used genomic DNA as the template to profile TCR beta VDJ and CDR3. In TCRdb, the reads were re-called with MiXCR into one record per CDR3 protein. The sample holds around 200,000 distinct CDR3 sequences, over 55% seen once. The sequenced sample was sorted CD4+, CD8+, or CD8+CD57+ T cells (not recorded which) from PBMCs. These receptors all stem from a human donor in good health.

This clonotype was counted a few times. The CDR3 here is CASSFGQGQGYTF. CDR3 nucleotide sequence: TGTGCCAGCAGTTTCGGACAGGGACAGGGCTACACCTTC. The rearrangement uses TRBV7-6 and TRBJ1-2; 8 positions match TRBD1. Germline values: CDR1 SGHVS, CDR2 FNYEAQ. This CDR3 spans 13 amino acids. V shed 6 bases, J shed 8 bases, and the junction held 8 bases outside the gene matches. The full variable domain, rest sourced from reference TRBV7-6 and TRBJ1-2, is GAGVSQSPRYKVTKRGQDVALRCDPISGHVSLYWYRQALGQGPEFLTYFNYEAQQDKSGLPNDRFSAERPEGSISTLTIQRTEQRDSAMYRCASSFGQGQGYTFGSGTRLTVV.

V gene TRBV20-1 combines with J gene TRBJ2-7, with 8 bases fitting TRBD1. The CDR3 is made up of 13 amino acids. J was trimmed by 6 bases and V by 2 bases; bases with no gene match: 6. Germline-derived CDR1 and CDR2 are DFQATT and SNEGSKA (reference sequence). In DNA, the CDR3 is TGCAGTGCTAGATCTCGGACAGGGCGCGAGCAGTACTTC. Protein product: CSARSRTGREQYF.

J is TRBJ2-5 and V is TRBV7-2; 9 nucleotides agree with TRBD2. V shed 5 bases and J 7 bases; nucleotides not matched to a gene: 2. The CDR3 extends over 12 amino acids. Germline V gene data show CDR1 as SGHTA and CDR2 as FQGNSA. The CDR3 nucleotides are TGTGCCAGCAGCGAGACTAGCGGGACCCAGTACTTC. Translating it yields CASSETSGTQYF.

J is TRBJ1-6 and V is TRBV6-5; 8 bases are a match to TRBD1. There are 14 residues in the CDR3. V lost 2 bases and J lost 9; bases outside the gene matches: 3. Germline V gives CDR1 MNHEY, CDR2 SVGAGI. CDR3 in DNA: TGTGCCAGCAGTTACGACAGGGGCCTTTCACCCCTCCACTTT. It encodes CASSYDRGLSPLHF.

With regard to this clonotype: The CDR3 carries no conserved terminal phenylalanine or tryptophan, so it likely arises from a read error. Because the CDR3's place on the DNA is in doubt, the DNA is left out and the CDR3 is given as listed by TCRdb. This chain links TRBV4-1 with TRBJ1-2; the table's D call TRBD1 went unverified against the DNA. Both ends counted, the CDR3 spans 16 residues. Germline values: CDR1 MGHRA, CDR2 YSYEKL. CDR3 region: CASSQDRGQGSAGYAL.

In its sample, this clonotype was seen many times. CDR3 sequence reads: CSAEDYHTEAFF. The CDR3 DNA reads TGCAGCGCAGAGGACTACCACACTGAAGCTTTCTTT. The chain couples TRBV29-1 to TRBJ1-1; D unclear. V dropped 7 bases and J dropped 3 bases, with 12 bases sitting between them. Looked up from germline, CDR1 is SQVTM and CDR2 is ANQGSEA. The length of the CDR3 is 12 residues.

Of note for this clonotype: This CDR3 fails to terminate in the conserved phenylalanine or tryptophan, so it likely reflects a read error. The chain couples TRBV24-1 to TRBJ1-1; TRBD1 might be the D (5 bases). Looked up from germline, CDR1 is KGHDR and CDR2 is SFDVKD. This CDR3 is 12 amino acids long. V was pared by 7 bases and J by 10 bases, with 15 bases between. DNA of the CDR3: TGTGCCACCAGGAACAGCGGTGGGGCAGCTTTCCTT. The encoded protein is CATRNSGGAAFL.

By sample share, this clonotype is large. The V call is TRBV6-6, the J call TRBJ2-7; no reliable D call. CDR3 length: 11 amino acids. V was pared by 6 bases and J by 7 bases, with 10 bases between. From germline, CDR1 is MNHNY and CDR2 SVGAGI (reference sequence). In nucleotides, the CDR3 is TGTGCCAGCAGCCCCTCGAGGGAGCAGTACTTC. Encoded protein: CASSPSREQYF.